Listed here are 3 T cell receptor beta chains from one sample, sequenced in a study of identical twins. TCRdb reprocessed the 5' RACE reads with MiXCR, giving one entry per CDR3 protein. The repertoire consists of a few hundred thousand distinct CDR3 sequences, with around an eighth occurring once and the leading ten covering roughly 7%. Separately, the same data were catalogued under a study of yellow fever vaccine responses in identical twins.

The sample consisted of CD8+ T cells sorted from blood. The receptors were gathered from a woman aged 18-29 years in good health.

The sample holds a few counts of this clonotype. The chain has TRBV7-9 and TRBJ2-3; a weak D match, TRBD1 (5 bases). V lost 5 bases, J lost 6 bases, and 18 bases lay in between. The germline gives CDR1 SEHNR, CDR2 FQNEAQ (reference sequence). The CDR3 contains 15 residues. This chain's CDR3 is CASSLPGSGWDTQYF. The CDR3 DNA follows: TGTGCCAGCAGCCTGCCAGGGTCGGGTTGGGATACGCAGTATTTT. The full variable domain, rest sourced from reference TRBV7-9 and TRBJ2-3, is DTGVSQNPRHKITKRGQNVTFRCDPISEHNRLYWYRQTLGQGPEFLTYFQNEAQLEKSRLLSDRFSAERPKGSFSTLEIQRTEQGDSAMYLCASSLPGSGWDTQYFGPGTRLTVL.

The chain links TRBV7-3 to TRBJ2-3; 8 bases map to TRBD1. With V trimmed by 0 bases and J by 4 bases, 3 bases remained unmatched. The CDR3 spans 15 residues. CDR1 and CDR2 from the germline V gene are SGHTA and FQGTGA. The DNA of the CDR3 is TGTGCCAGCAGCTTAACCGGACAGGGATCAGATACGCAGTATTTT. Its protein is CASSLTGQGSDTQYF.

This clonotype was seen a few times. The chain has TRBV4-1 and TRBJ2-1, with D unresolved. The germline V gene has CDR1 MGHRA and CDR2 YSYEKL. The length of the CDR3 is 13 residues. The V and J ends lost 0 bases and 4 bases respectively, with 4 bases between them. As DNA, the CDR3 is TGCGCCAGCAGCCAAGACCCTTACAATGAGCAGTTCTTC. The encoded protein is CASSQDPYNEQFF.